The 7 T cell receptor beta chains presented below share a single source sample, sequenced in a study of siplizumab effects on memory and regulatory T cells. Libraries were prepared by immunoSEQ multiplex PCR; TCRdb keeps only in-frame clonotypes and omits some of them. Among about 100,000 clones listed, about 90% were seen once. Sequenced input: Tregs sorted from blood. Receptors originate from a human donor in good health.

CDR3 amino acids: CSGGEGETQYF. The CDR3 nucleotides read TGCAGTGGCGGGGAAGGGGAGACCCAGTACTTC. The chain employs TRBV20-1 and TRBJ2-5; a weak D match, TRBD2 (6 bases). The CDR3 extends over 11 amino acids. V was trimmed by 7 bases and J by 5 bases, leaving 11 bases between them. Germline CDR1 and CDR2: DFQATT and SNEGSKA (reference sequence).

J is TRBJ2-1 and V is TRBV28; D not certain. CDR1 is MDHEN, CDR2 SYDVKM, per germline. The CDR3 extends over 16 amino acids. With 6 bases removed from V and 1 base from J, the gap between germline ends came to 16 bases. CDR3 coding DNA: TGTGCCAGCAGACTTTGGGCCACGAGATCCTACAATGAGCAGTTCTTC. This gives the protein CASRLWATRSYNEQFF.

The rearrangement joins TRBV7-8 to TRBJ1-1, with D unresolved. Germline V gene lookup returns CDR1 SGHVS and CDR2 FQNEAQ. V was pared by 1 base and J by 4 bases, with 10 bases between. This CDR3 has 14 amino acids. In DNA form, the CDR3 reads TGTGCCAGCAGCTTAGGTGGGTCAGGCACTGAAGCTTTCTTT. As protein: CASSLGGSGTEAFF.

The V gene is TRBV11-2, the J gene TRBJ2-7; the D is unclear. The germline V gene has CDR1 SGHAT and CDR2 FQNNGV. Trimming cost V 2 bases and J 4 bases, with 21 bases left between them. This CDR3 is 17 amino acids long. CDR3 in DNA: TGTGCCAGCAGCTTATGGGTCCACCAAATAAGCATTTACGAGCAGTACTTC. This encodes CASSLWVHQISIYEQYF.

The chain combines TRBV6-1 with TRBJ2-3; D possibly corresponds to TRBD2 (7 bases). The CDR3 totals 13 residues. Germline lookup yields CDR1 MNHNS and CDR2 SASEGT. Trimming took off 6 bases at V and 6 bases at J, with 13 bases between the two ends. CDR3 coding DNA: TGTGCCAGCAGGGCGGGGGCCATTGATACGCAGTATTTT. Its protein is CASRAGAIDTQYF.

This chain joins TRBV2 and TRBJ1-3; the D is unclear. The V end was cut by 3 bases, the J end by 0 bases, with 9 bases between. The CDR3 is 15 amino acids. Germline CDR1 and CDR2: SNHLY and FYNNEI. The CDR3 DNA is TGTGCCAGCAGTGACCAGACTTACTCTGGAAACACCATATATTTT. Translating it yields CASSDQTYSGNTIYF.

This chain links TRBV27 with TRBJ2-3, with 10 bases identical to TRBD2. V lost 3 bases and J lost 1; bases outside the gene matches: 10. The CDR3 extends over 18 amino acids. Germline lookup yields CDR1 MNHEY and CDR2 SMNVEV (reference sequence). CDR3 DNA: TGTGCCAGCAGTTTTAGGCTAGCGGGAGTCGATGGCACAGATACGCAGTATTTT. Amino acids: CASSFRLAGVDGTDTQYF.